This TCR beta chain is drawn from a study of blood T cells in healthy people across ages. General observations from the study: The percentage of naive T cells correlated strongly with TCR beta diversity.

Each of the donors had roughly 9.7 milliliters of peripheral blood drawn into EDTA-treated Vacutainer tubes. Alongside a J-beta primer mix, a sample-barcoded 5' primer served in a second PCR lasting about 7 to 11 cycles. There were at least 2.5 million CDR3-containing paired-end reads obtained from each sample. TCRdb itself ran the 5' RACE reads through MiXCR, one entry per CDR3 protein. In the table there are about 1.8 million distinct CDR3 sequences, around 50% of which are singletons. CDR3 size: 17 residues. From germline, CDR1 is SGHRS and CDR2 YFSETQ. V shed 1 base and J 2 bases; nucleotides not matched to a gene: 11. About this clonotype itself: Its antigen is undetermined.

The clonotype originates from a middle-aged woman in good health. Sample: blood. V is TRBV5-1 and J is TRBJ2-7; 8 positions agree with TRBD1. Written as DNA, the CDR3 is TGCGCCAGCAGCTTGTTGTCGTCTGGACAGGGTGCCTACGAGCAGTACTTC. Translating it yields CASSLLSSGQGAYEQYF. Using reference TRBV5-1 and TRBJ2-7 for the parts outside the CDR3, the full variable domain is KAGVTQTPRYLIKTRGQQVTLSCSPISGHRSVSWYQQTPGQGLQFLFEYFSETQRNKGNFPGRFSGRQFSNSRSEMNVSTLELGDSALYLCASSLLSSGQGAYEQYFGPGTRLTVT.